This TCR beta chain was sequenced for a study of blood T cell repertoires in COVID-19. Looking at the study overall: COVID-19 samples, acute and convalescent, were from the United States, Italy and Spain. Nucleic acid was either cDNA or gDNA, and it came from T cells, B-cell-depleted T cells, or PBMCs.

As handled by the study authors: Cell counts per sample came from amplifying reference gene primers. Sequenced by immunoSEQ multiplex PCR; TCRdb stores in-frame clones only, minus some. Clone size and V and J calls were adopted from that table, with D and trimming inferred from the DNA. The repertoire holds roughly 290,000 clones, with approximately 86% as singletons. The clonotype was recovered from a woman in her 50s with active or convalescent COVID-19. Sample: peripheral blood.

Here the CDR3 DNA reads TGTGCCAGCAGCCAAACTAGCGCACTCCTCTCCTACGAGCAGTACTTC. This encodes CASSQTSALLSYEQYF. This chain joins TRBV4-2 and TRBJ2-7; 7 bases fit TRBD2. Per germline, CDR1 LGHNA and CDR2 YNFKEQ. J was trimmed by 0 bases and V by 2 bases; bases with no gene match: 7. The CDR3 consists of 16 residues.